This T cell receptor (beta chain) was recovered during a study of T cell repertoires in cytomegalovirus infection. Study at large: TCR beta signatures that were public indicated CMV infection and matching HLA type.

In this sample, this clonotype turned up a few times. Germline assignment: CDR1 SGHVS and CDR2 FQNEAQ. The V end lost 5 bases, the J end lost 5 bases, and 16 bases lay between the germline ends. The CDR3 has 15 amino acids. TCRdb passed the reads through MiXCR, listing each CDR3 protein once. The top ten clones hold 4.3% of a sample with around 300,000 distinct CDR3 sequences, 9.5% of them seen once. Sequencing was carried out using PBMCs. The gene calls are TRBV7-8 and TRBJ1-5, with D maybe TRBD1 (5 bases). The receptor was derived from a human donor in good health (CMV status not recorded). Some clones in this sample may be carry-over from other donors' samples. The CDR3 DNA reads TGTGCCAGCAGCCCCTCCCGGACACTCGATCAGCCCCAGCATTTT. Its translation is CASSPSRTLDQPQHF.